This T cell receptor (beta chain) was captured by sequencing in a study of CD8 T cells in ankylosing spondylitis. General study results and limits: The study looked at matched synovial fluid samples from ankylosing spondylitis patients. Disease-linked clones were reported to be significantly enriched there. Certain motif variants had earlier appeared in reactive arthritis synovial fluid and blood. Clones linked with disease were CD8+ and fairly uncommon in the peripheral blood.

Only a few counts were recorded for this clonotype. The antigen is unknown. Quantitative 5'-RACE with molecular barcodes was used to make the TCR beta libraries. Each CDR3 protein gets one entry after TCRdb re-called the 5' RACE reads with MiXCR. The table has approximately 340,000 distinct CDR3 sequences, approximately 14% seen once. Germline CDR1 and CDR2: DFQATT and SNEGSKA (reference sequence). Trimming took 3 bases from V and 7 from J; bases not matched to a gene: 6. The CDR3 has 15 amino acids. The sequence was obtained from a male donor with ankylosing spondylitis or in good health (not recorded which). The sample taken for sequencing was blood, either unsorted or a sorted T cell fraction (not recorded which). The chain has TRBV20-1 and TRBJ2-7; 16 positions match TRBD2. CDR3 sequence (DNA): TGCAGTGCTAGGGGACTAGCGGGAGGGCCTGGAGAGCAGTACTTC. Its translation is CSARGLAGGPGEQYF.